Following are 14 T cell receptor beta chains from one sample sequenced in a study of control samples from healthy donors and cancer patients. Produced via immunoSEQ multiplex PCR; TCRdb's table is partial and in-frame only. This table has around 140,000 clones, around nine tenths appearing once. Sequencing was performed on PBMCs. These receptors all stem from a man aged 50-60 years with head and neck cancer.

The chain employs TRBV6-5 and TRBJ1-2; TRBD1 aligns across 8 bases. Germline CDR1 MNHEY, CDR2 SVGAGI. The CDR3 covers 15 residues. V trimming: 6 bases; J trimming: 4 bases; junction bases outside the gene matches: 10. CDR3 protein: CASRPSGGVTYGYTF. In DNA, the CDR3 is TGTGCCAGCAGACCTTCAGGGGGCGTGACCTATGGCTACACCTTC.

The chain is built from TRBV2 and TRBJ1-3; a possible D gene is TRBD1 (5 bases). CDR1 is SNHLY and CDR2 is FYNNEI in the germline V gene. The CDR3 spans 16 residues. V was cut by 6 bases and J by 3 bases, with 18 bases left in between. CDR3 residues: CASRSGTPAHGNTIYF. CDR3 DNA sequence: TGTGCCAGCAGGAGCGGGACTCCAGCTCATGGAAACACCATATATTTT.

This clone has a single count. The genes are TRBV10-1 and TRBJ1-6, with D perhaps matching TRBD1 (5 bases). The CDR3 consists of 17 residues. Germline assignment: CDR1 WNHNN and CDR2 SYGVQD (reference sequence). Trimming took off 0 bases at V and 4 bases at J, with 13 bases between the two ends. CDR3 nucleotides: TGCGCCAGCAGTGAGTCGATCAGGGACTCTTATAATTCACCCCTCCACTTT. This translates into CASSESIRDSYNSPLHF.

The genes are TRBV21-1 and TRBJ1-2; the table assigns TRBD1, which was not confirmed against the DNA. TRBV21-1 is a documented pseudogene. The CDR3 runs 16 residues. The CDR3 here is CASSKARRGGEGGYTF. The CDR3 nucleotides read TGTGCCAGCAGCAAAGCTCGGAGAGGGGGCGAGGGTGGCTACACCTTC.

In this sample, this clone turned up once. The J gene is TRBJ2-1, the V gene TRBV9, with D perhaps matching TRBD1 (6 bases). CDR1 SGDLS and CDR2 YYNGEE come from the germline V gene. The CDR3 has 13 residues. The ends were cut back, 4 bases at V and 9 bases at J, with 14 bases in the middle. As DNA, the CDR3 is TGTGCCAGCAGCCCTAGGCAGGGGCGTGAGCAGTTCTTC. This gives the protein CASSPRQGREQFF. Using reference TRBV9 and TRBJ2-1 for the parts outside the CDR3, the full variable domain is DSGVTQTPKHLITATGQRVTLRCSPRSGDLSVYWYQQSLDQGLQFLIQYYNGEERAKGNILERFSAQQFPDLHSELNLSSLELGDSALYFCASSPRQGREQFFGPGTRLTVL.

The rearrangement joins TRBV28 to TRBJ2-7; unclear D gene. Deletions cut 2 bases from V and 6 bases from J, with 5 bases between. From germline, CDR1 is MDHEN and CDR2 SYDVKM. The CDR3 runs to 11 residues. CDR3 amino acids: CASSLTLEQYF. The CDR3 bases are TGTGCCAGCAGTTTAACCCTCGAGCAGTACTTC. The entire variable domain, with the rest obtained from reference TRBV28 and TRBJ2-7, is as follows: DVKVTQSSRYLVKRTGEKVFLECVQDMDHENMFWYRQDPGLGLRLIYFSYDVKMKEKGDIPEGYSVSREKKERFSLILESASTNQTSMYLCASSLTLEQYFGPGTRLTVT.

The V and J genes are TRBV25-1 and TRBJ2-7; 7 nucleotides agree with TRBD2. This CDR3 has 15 amino acids. Losses at the gene ends were 8 bases for V and 0 bases for J; bases not matched to a gene: 10. Germline lookup yields CDR1 MGHDK and CDR2 SYGVNS. The CDR3 is CASENPASGSYEQYF. In DNA, the CDR3 is TGTGCCAGCGAGAATCCGGCTAGCGGCTCCTACGAGCAGTACTTC.

This chain links TRBV5-1 with TRBJ2-1; 12 nucleotides align to TRBD1. The CDR3 length is 15 residues. J gave up 8 bases and V 5 bases, and 8 bases lay outside the gene matches. The germline gives CDR1 SGHRS, CDR2 YFSETQ. The CDR3 DNA sequence: TGCGCCAGCAGTCCGGGGGACAGGGGGCGGGATGAGCAGTTCTTC. It codes for CASSPGDRGRDEQFF.

V usage is TRBV28 and J usage is TRBJ2-2, with D hard to call. In germline, CDR1 is MDHEN, CDR2 SYDVKM. The CDR3 has 13 amino acids. Trimming pared 8 bases from V and 0 bases from J, leaving 7 bases between. This chain's CDR3 is CASSDANTGELFF. CDR3 DNA sequence: TGTGCCAGCTCAGACGCGAACACCGGGGAGCTGTTTTTT.

This chain uses TRBV28 with TRBJ1-1; maybe TRBD1 (5 bases). CDR1 MDHEN and CDR2 SYDVKM come from the germline V gene. The V and J ends lost 7 bases and 4 bases respectively, with 16 bases between them. This CDR3 spans 14 amino acids. In DNA, the CDR3 is TGTGCCAGCACCTCCGGGGGGGTAGTCACTGAAGCTTTCTTT. This translates into CASTSGGVVTEAFF.

This clone was seen a few times. The chain couples TRBV6-5 to TRBJ1-5; unclear D gene. The germline CDR1 and CDR2 sequences are MNHEY and SVGAGI. The CDR3 consists of 11 residues. V dropped 8 bases and J dropped 3 bases, with 5 bases sitting between them. The CDR3 reads CASRINQPQHF. The CDR3 nucleotides read TGTGCCAGCCGGATCAATCAGCCCCAGCATTTT.

This clone was seen once. The chain is built from TRBV6-6 and TRBJ2-5; weak D call: TRBD2 (5 bases). In germline, CDR1 is MNHNY, CDR2 SVGAGI (reference sequence). V was trimmed by 2 bases and J by 2 bases, leaving 9 bases between them. The CDR3 is made up of 14 amino acids. The CDR3 DNA reads as TGTGCCAGCAGTTACGGTAGCGAACAAGAGACCCAGTACTTC. It translates to CASSYGSEQETQYF.

This chain uses TRBV24-1 with TRBJ1-2, with D possibly being TRBD1 (6 bases). The CDR3 totals 15 residues. V was pared by 1 base and J by 6 bases, with 14 bases between. Germline loops: CDR1 KGHDR, CDR2 SFDVKD. The CDR3 loop is CATSDFGRGRDGYTF. For the CDR3, the DNA is TGTGCCACCAGTGATTTCGGCAGGGGTAGGGATGGCTACACCTTC.

The chain couples TRBV27 to TRBJ2-7; D is possibly TRBD1 or TRBD2 (5 bases each). Germline lookup yields CDR1 MNHEY and CDR2 SMNVEV (reference sequence). This CDR3 is 16 amino acids long. The ends were cut back, 8 bases at V and 2 bases at J, with 22 bases in the middle. The chain's CDR3 is CASGGDLAAGAYEQYF. CDR3 DNA sequence: TGTGCCAGCGGGGGAGATCTGGCAGCAGGTGCCTACGAGCAGTACTTC.